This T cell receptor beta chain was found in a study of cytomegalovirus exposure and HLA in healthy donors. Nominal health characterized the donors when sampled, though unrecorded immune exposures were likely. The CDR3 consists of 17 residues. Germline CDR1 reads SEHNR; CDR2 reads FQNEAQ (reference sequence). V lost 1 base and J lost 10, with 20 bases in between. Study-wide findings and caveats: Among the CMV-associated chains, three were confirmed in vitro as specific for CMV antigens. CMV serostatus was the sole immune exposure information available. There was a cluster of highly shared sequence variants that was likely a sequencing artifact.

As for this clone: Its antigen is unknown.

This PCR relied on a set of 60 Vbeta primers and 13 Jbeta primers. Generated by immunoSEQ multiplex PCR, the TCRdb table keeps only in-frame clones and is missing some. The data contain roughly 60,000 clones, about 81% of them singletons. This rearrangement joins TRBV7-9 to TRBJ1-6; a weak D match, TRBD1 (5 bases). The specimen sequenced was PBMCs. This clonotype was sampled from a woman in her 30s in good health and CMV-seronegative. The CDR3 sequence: CASSLDPGQGGGSPLHF. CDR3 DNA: TGTGCCAGCAGCTTAGACCCGGGGCAGGGAGGCGGATCACCCCTCCACTTT.